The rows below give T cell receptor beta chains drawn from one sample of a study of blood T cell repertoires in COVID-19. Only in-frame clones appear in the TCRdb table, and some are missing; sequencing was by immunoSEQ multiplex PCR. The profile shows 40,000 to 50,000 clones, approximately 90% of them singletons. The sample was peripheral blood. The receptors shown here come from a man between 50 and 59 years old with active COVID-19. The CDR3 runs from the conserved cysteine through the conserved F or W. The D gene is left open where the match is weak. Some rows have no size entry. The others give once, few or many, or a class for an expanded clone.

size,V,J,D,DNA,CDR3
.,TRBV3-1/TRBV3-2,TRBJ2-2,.,TGTGCCAGCAGCCAAGAGGTCTACTCGAACACCGGGGAGCTGTTTTTT,CASSQEVYSNTGELFF
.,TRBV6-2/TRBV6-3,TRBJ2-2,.,TGTGCCAGCAGCCCAGGGAGGAACACCGGGGAGCTGTTTTTT,CASSPGRNTGELFF
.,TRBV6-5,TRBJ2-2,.,TGTGCCAGCAGTTGGGGGGGCCTCACCGGGGAGCTGTTTTTT,CASSWGGLTGELFF
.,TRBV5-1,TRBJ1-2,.,TGCGCCAGCAGCTTGGGGGAGGGCAATGGCTACACCTTC,CASSLGEGNGYTF
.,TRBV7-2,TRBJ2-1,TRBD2,TGTGCCAGCAGCTCTAGCGGGAGGTTCGATGAGCAGTTCTTC,CASSSSGRFDEQFF
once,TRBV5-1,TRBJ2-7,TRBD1,TGCGCCAGCAGCGAGGACAGGTCGGCGCAGTACTTC,CASSEDRSAQYF
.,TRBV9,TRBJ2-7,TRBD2,TGTGCCAGCAGCGTAGGGCTAGCGGGAGCGTACGAGCAGTACTTC,CASSVGLAGAYEQYF
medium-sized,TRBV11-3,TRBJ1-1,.,TGTGCCAGCAGCTTTTCAGGGATCAACACTGAAGCTTTCTTT,CASSFSGINTEAFF
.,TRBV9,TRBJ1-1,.,TGTGCCAGCAGCTGGGTGGGAGTGGAAACTGAAGCTTTCTTT,CASSWVGVETEAFF
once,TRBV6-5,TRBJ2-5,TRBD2,TGTGCCAGCAGTTACGGGACTAGCGGACAAGAGACCCAGTACTTC,CASSYGTSGQETQYF
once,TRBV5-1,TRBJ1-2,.,TGCGCCAGCAGCTTGGGTATAAACTATGGCTACACCTTC,CASSLGINYGYTF
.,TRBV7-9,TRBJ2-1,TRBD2,TGTGCCAGCAGCTTCACTAGCGGGGGGGCATACAATGAGCAGTTCTTC,CASSFTSGGAYNEQFF
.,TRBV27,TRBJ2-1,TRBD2,TGTGCCAGCAGCTTAACCCCAGGGATAGCGGGAAAGGCGCTCTTC,CASSLTPGIAGKALF
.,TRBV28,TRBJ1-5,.,TGTGCCAGCAGCCCCGCCGGGGGAGTGATAAGCAATCAGCCCCAGCATTTT,CASSPAGGVISNQPQHF
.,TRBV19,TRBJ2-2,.,TGTGCCAGTAGTATAGACAGACTAAACACCGGGGAGCTGTTTTTT,CASSIDRLNTGELFF
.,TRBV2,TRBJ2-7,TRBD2,TGTGCCAGCAGTACCCCTCGGACTAGCGGGAGTCTCAGCGAGCAGTACTTC,CASSTPRTSGSLSEQYF
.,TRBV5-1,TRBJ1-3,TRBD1,TGCGCCAGCAGCTTGGCCGGGACAGGTCATGGAAACACCATATATTTT,CASSLAGTGHGNTIYF
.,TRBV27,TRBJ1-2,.,TGTGCCAGCAGTTTATACGGGACACTCCTTAACTATGGCTACACCTTC,CASSLYGTLLNYGYTF
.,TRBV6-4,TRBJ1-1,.,TGTGCCAGCAGTGTAGATTTGAACACTGAAGCTTTCTTT,CASSVDLNTEAFF
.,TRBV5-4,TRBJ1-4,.,TGTGCCAGCAGCTTAAGTCGGGCTAATGAAAAACTGTTTTTT,CASSLSRANEKLFF
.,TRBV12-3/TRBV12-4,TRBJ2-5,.,TGTGCCAGCCGACGGACAGCTCAAGAGACCCAGTACTTC,CASRRTAQETQYF
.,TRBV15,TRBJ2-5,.,TGTGCCACCAGCAGAGATCCCGGGGTTGAGACCCAGTACTTC,CATSRDPGVETQYF
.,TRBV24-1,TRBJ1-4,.,TGTGCCACCAGTGATTTAACCCAGGGCTCAGAAAAACTGTTTTTT,CATSDLTQGSEKLFF
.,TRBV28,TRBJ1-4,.,TGTGCCAGCAGTTTATACTGGTCGAATGAAAAACTGTTTTTT,CASSLYWSNEKLFF
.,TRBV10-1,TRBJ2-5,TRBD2,TGCGCCAGCAGTCCGACTAGCGGGGAAGAGACCCAGTACTTC,CASSPTSGEETQYF
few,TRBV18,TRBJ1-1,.,TGTGCCAGCTCACCACTGGGCCCGGGGGTGAACACTGAAGCTTTCTTT,CASSPLGPGVNTEAFF
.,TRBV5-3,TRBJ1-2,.,TGTGCCAGAAGCTTGTGGGGGCTCCTCCGAAATCAAAACTATGGCTACACCTTC,CARSLWGLLRNQNYGYTF
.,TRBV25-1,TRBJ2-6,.,TGTGCCAGCAGTGACAATTCCGGGGCCAACGTCCTGACTTTC,CASSDNSGANVLTF
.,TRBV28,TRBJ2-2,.,TGTGCCAGCAGTTTATGGATCGCCAGGGCCAACACCGGGGAGCTGTTTTTT,CASSLWIARANTGELFF
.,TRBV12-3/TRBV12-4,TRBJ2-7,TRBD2,TGTGCCAGCAGACTAGCGGGGAGCTACGAGCAGTACTTC,CASRLAGSYEQYF
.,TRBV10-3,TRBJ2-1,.,TGTGCCATCAGTGAGTCGTCTAGCTCCGGCAATGAGCAGTTCTTC,CAISESSSSGNEQFF
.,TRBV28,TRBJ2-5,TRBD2,TGTGCCAGCAGTGGCTCGGGACTAGCGGGCCTAGAGGAGACCCAGTACTTC,CASSGSGLAGLEETQYF
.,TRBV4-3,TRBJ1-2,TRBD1,TGCGCCAGCAGCCAAGATCTGGAGGCCGGGACAGGGGGCGCTGGGAACTATGGCTACACCTTC,CASSQDLEAGTGGAGNYGYTF
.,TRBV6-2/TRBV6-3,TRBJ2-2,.,TGTGCCAGCAGTCATTCAGGGGGGACCGGGGAGCTGTTTTTT,CASSHSGGTGELFF
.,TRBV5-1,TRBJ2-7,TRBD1,TGCGCCAGCAGCCGTGGGACAGGGGATAGCTACGAGCAGTACTTC,CASSRGTGDSYEQYF
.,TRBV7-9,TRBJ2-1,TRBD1,TGTGCCAGCAGACAGATTCGGACAGGCAATGAGCAGTTCTTC,CASRQIRTGNEQFF
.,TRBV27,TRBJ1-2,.,TGTGCCAGCAGAGGTTTAGGGAGCGCCTATGGCTACACCTTC,CASRGLGSAYGYTF
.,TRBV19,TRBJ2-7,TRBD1,TGTGCCAGTAGTATAGCCCAGGGGGCGCCGGCCGAGCAGTACTTC,CASSIAQGAPAEQYF
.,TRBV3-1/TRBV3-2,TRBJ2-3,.,TGTGCCAGCAGAGACGAGGTTCGTGCGGATACGCAGTATTTT,CASRDEVRADTQYF
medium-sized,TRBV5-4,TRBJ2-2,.,TGTGCCAGCAGCCGACAGACCGGGGAGCTGTTTTTT,CASSRQTGELFF
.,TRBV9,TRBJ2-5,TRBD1,TGTGCCAGCAGCGTAGTCGGGACAGGGGAAGAGACCCAGTACTTC,CASSVVGTGEETQYF
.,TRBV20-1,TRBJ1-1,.,TGCAGTGCTAGCGAGGCTGAAGCTTTCTTT,CSASEAEAFF
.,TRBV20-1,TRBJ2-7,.,TGCAGTGCTAGTGCCTTGTCAGGGGACAACTACGAGCAGTACTTC,CSASALSGDNYEQYF
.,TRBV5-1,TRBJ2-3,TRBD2,TGCGCCAGCAGCTTGGGCCTAGCCGGGAGGTCAGATACGCAGTATTTT,CASSLGLAGRSDTQYF
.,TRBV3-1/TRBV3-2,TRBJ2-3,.,TGTGCCAGCAGCCAAGATGCGACGGGTTCAGATACGCAGTATTTT,CASSQDATGSDTQYF
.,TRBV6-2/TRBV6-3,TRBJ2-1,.,TGTGCCAGCAGCGGGACTTCCGCCTACAATGAGCAGTTCTTC,CASSGTSAYNEQFF
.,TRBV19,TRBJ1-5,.,TGTGCCAGTAGTCCCCCGGCAGGGACATATAGCAATCAGCCCCAGCATTTT,CASSPPAGTYSNQPQHF
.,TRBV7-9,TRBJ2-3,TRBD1,TGTGCCAGCAGCCGGATAGACAGGGGCACAGATACGCAGTATTTT,CASSRIDRGTDTQYF
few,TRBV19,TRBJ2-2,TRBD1,TGTGCCAGTAGGTTTAGGACAGGGGGCACCGGGGAGCTGTTTTTT,CASRFRTGGTGELFF
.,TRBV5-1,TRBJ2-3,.,TGCGCCAGCAGGGAGCAGCCCCCCGAGGATACGCAGTATTTT,CASREQPPEDTQYF
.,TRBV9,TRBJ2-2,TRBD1,TGTGCCAGCAGCCCCCAGACAGGGGGCGAAGGAACCGGGGAGCTGTTTTTT,CASSPQTGGEGTGELFF
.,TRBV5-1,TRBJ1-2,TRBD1,TGCGCCAGCAGCTTTCCGGGACAGGGTGGCTACACCTTC,CASSFPGQGGYTF
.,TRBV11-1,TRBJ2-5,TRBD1,TGTGCCAGCAGCCCCGGACAGGAAGAGACCCAGTACTTC,CASSPGQEETQYF